This T cell receptor (beta chain) was identified in a study of PD-1 blockade in classical Hodgkin lymphoma. Study-wide background: The study gave patients nivolumab 3 mg/kg intravenously every 2 weeks. Study-level points and caveats: CD4+ TCR diversity, unlike CD8+, climbed significantly by C4D1. Nivolumab initiated under 1 year post-ASCT led to patient exclusion.

Comments on this clone: The antigen is undetermined.

Trimming removed 4 bases from V and 12 bases from J; junction bases left unmatched: 7. CDR1 is SQVTM and CDR2 is ANQGSEA in the germline V gene. The CDR3 has 12 amino acids. Every patient experienced relapse after autologous stem cell transplantation, and brentuximab vedotin exposure varied. Some clones are missing from TCRdb's copy, which holds only in-frame ones; the method was immunoSEQ multiplex PCR. The sample contains more than 45,000 clones, 73% of which appear only once. This rearrangement joins TRBV29-1 to TRBJ2-1; TRBD1 matches at 9 bases. Sequencing used peripheral blood mononuclear cells (PBMCs), obtained at baseline. The receptor was derived from a human donor with classical Hodgkin lymphoma. The CDR3 DNA reads as TGCAGCGTTGGACCCCCGGGACAGGGGCAGTTCTTC. It codes for CSVGPPGQGQFF.